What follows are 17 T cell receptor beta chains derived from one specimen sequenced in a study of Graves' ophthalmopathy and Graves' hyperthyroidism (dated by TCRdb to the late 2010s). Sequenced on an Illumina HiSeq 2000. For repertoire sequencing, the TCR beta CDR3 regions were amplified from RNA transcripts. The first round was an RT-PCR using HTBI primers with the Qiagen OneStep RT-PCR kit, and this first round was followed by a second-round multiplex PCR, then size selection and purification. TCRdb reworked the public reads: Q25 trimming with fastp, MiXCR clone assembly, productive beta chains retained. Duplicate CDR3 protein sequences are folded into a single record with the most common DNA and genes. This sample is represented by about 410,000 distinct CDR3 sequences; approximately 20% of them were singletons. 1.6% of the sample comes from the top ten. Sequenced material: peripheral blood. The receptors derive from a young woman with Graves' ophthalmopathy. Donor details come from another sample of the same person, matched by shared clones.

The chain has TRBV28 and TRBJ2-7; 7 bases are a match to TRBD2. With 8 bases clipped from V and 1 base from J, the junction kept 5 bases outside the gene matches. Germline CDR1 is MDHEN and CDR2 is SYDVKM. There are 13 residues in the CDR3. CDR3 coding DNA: TGTGCCAGCGACAGCGGGACTTCCTACGAGCAGTACTTC. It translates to CASDSGTSYEQYF.

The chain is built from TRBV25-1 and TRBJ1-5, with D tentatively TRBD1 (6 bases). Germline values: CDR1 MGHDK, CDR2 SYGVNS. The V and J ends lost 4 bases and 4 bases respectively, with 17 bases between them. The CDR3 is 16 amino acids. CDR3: CASSGNRRQGNQPQHF. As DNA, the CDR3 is TGTGCCAGCAGTGGGAATAGGAGGCAGGGGAATCAGCCCCAGCATTTT.

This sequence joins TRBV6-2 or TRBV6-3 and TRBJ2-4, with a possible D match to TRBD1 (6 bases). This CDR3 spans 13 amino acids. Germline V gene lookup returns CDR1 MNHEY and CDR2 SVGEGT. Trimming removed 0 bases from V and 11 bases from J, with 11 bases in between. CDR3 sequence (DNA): TGTGCCAGCAGTTACTCGAGCCCAGGGGTTCAGTACTTC. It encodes CASSYSSPGVQYF.

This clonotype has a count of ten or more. In DNA, the CDR3 is TGTGCCAGCAGACTCTTGAGCCAGGGGATAGCACCCCTCCACTTT. It specifies CASRLLSQGIAPLHF. The chain links TRBV27 to TRBJ1-6, with D tentatively TRBD1 (6 bases). V lost 6 bases to trimming and J lost 11 bases, with 20 bases between them. Germline CDR1 is MNHEY and CDR2 is SMNVEV (reference sequence). The CDR3 contains 15 residues.

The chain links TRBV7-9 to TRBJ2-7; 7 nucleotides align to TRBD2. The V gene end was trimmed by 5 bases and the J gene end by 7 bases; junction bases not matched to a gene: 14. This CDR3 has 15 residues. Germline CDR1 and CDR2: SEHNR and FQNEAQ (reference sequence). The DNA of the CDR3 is TGTGCCAGCAGCACCAGAGAAGGGACTACGGAGGAGCAGTACTTC. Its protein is CASSTREGTTEEQYF.

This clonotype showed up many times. The CDR3 reads CASNLDTYGYTF. DNA of the CDR3: TGTGCCAGCAACCTCGACACCTATGGCTACACCTTC. The chain is built from TRBV6-1 and TRBJ1-2; D remains unclear. V lost 7 bases and J lost 4, with 10 bases in between. In germline, CDR1 is MNHNS, CDR2 SASEGT. The CDR3 extends over 12 amino acids.

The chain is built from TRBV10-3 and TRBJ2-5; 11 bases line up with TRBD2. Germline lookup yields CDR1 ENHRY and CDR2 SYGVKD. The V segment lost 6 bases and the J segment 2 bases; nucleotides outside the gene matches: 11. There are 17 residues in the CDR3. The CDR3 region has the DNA TGTGCCATCAGCGAGGGTAATAGACTAGCGGGACAAGAGACCCAGTACTTC. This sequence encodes CAISEGNRLAGQETQYF.

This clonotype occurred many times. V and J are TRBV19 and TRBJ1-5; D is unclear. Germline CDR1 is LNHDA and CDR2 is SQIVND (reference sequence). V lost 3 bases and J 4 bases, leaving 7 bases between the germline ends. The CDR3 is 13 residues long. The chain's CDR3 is CASSMVENQPQHF. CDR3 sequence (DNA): TGTGCCAGTAGTATGGTAGAGAATCAGCCCCAGCATTTT.

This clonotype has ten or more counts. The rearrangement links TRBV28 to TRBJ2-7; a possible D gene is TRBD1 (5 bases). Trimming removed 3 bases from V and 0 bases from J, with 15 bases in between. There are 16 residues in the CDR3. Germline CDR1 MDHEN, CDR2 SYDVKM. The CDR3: CASSLARGPRSYEQYF. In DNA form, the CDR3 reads TGTGCCAGCAGTTTGGCAAGGGGTCCCCGCTCCTACGAGCAGTACTTC.

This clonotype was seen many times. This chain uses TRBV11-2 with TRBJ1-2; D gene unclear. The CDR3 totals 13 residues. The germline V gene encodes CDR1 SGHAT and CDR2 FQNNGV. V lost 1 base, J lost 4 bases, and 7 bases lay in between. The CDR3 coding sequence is TGTGCCAGCAGCTTAGCGGGCACCTATGGCTACACCTTC. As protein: CASSLAGTYGYTF.

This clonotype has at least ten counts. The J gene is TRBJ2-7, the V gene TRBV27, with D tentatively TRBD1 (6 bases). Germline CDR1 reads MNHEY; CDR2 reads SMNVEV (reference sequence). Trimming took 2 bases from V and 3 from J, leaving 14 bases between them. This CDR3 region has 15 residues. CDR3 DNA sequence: TGTGCCAGCAGTTTACGGGGACAAAGGTTCTACGAGCAGTACTTC. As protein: CASSLRGQRFYEQYF.

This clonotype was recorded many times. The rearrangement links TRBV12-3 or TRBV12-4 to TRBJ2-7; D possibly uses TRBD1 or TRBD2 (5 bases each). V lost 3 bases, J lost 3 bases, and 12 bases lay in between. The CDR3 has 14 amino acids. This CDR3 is CASSFLTEGYEQYF. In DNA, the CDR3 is TGTGCCAGCAGTTTCTTGACAGAGGGCTACGAGCAGTACTTC.

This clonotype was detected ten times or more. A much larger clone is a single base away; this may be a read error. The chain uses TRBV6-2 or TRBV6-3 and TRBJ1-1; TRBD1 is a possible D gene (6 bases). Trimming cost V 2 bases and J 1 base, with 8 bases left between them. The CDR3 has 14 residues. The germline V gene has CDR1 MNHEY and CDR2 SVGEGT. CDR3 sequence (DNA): TGTGCCAGCAGTTACGCGGGGGCGAACACTGAAGCTTTCTTT. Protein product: CASSYAGANTEAFF.

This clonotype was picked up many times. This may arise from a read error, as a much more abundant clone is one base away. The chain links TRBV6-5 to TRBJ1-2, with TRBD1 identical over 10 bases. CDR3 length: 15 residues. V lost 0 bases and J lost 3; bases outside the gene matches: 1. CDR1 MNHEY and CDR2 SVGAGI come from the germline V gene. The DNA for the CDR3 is TGTGCCAGCAGTTACTCCGGGACAGGGGACTATGGCTACACCTTC. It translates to CASSYSGTGDYGYTF.

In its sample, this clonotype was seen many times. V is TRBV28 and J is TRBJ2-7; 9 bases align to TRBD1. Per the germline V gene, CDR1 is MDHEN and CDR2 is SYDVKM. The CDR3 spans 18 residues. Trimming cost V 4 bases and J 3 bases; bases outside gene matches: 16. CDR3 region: CASSSRDREGMVNYEQYF. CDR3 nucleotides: TGTGCCAGCAGTTCCCGGGACAGGGAAGGGATGGTGAACTACGAGCAGTACTTC.

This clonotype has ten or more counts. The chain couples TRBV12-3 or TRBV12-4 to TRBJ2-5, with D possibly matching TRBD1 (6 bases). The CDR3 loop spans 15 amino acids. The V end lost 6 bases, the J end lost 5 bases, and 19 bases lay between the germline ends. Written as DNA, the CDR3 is TGTGCCAGCAGAATTCAATTACAGGGAAGGGAGACCCAGTACTTC. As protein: CASRIQLQGRETQYF.

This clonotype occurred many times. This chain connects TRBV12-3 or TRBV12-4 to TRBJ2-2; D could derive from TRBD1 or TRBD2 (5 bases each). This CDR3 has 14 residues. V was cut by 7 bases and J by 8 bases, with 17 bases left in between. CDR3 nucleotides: TGTGCCAGCACTTCGGGACCCGCCGAAGGGGAGCTGTTTTTT. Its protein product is CASTSGPAEGELFF.